The following is a T cell receptor beta chain sequence with its context. The target antigen is unknown. This record comes from a study of response to subunit inactivated influenza vaccine. Broader study findings: The authors suggested that every seasonal influenza vaccination recruits few new T cells.

TCRdb processed the RT-PCR reads anew with MiXCR; each CDR3 protein has one entry. Seen here are about 520,000 distinct CDR3 sequences, 25% observed once, and the top ten hold less than 2.5%. From germline, CDR1 is SGHAT and CDR2 FQNNGV. The junction had 7 bases not matched to a gene; V was cut back by 3 bases and J by 6 bases. This CDR3 region has 14 residues. Material: CD4+ T cells sorted from PBMCs, obtained about 5 days after vaccination. This chain links TRBV11-2 with TRBJ2-7; 8 nucleotides agree with TRBD2. This TCR was sampled from a man aged 50 or older who received an inactivated influenza vaccine. The DNA of the CDR3 is TGTGCCAGCAGCTTGGAGACTAGCGTCGCCGAGCAGTACTTC. It encodes CASSLETSVAEQYF.